The 30 T cell receptor beta chains presented below share a single source sample, sequenced in a study of shared clonotypes between healthy human individuals. Clones were sequenced by immunoSEQ multiplex PCR, and TCRdb holds only the in-frame ones, with some missing. The table includes a few million clones, over 85% detected once. The sequenced material came from naive CD4+ T cells sorted from blood. Subset described: CD45RA+ positively selected. The source is a man aged 18 to 30 in good health.

In this sample, this clone turned up once. This chain uses TRBV28 with TRBJ1-1; D ambiguous. Trimming left V 2 bases short and J 3 bases short, with 13 bases between. Germline V gene lookup returns CDR1 MDHEN and CDR2 SYDVKM. This CDR3 has 15 amino acids. Here the CDR3 reads CASSLRYDWDTEAFF. CDR3 nucleotides: TGTGCCAGCAGTTTACGGTACGACTGGGACACTGAAGCTTTCTTT.

The chain carries TRBV7-8 and TRBJ2-7; D is unclear. Deletions cut 5 bases from V and 7 bases from J, with 12 bases between. Germline V gene lookup returns CDR1 SGHVS and CDR2 FQNEAQ. The CDR3 is 12 residues long. CDR3: CASSPSFGEQYF. The DNA for the CDR3 is TGTGCCAGCAGCCCGAGTTTTGGGGAGCAGTACTTC.

This chain joins TRBV5-5 and TRBJ2-3; 10 positions agree with TRBD2. Germline assignment: CDR1 SGHKS and CDR2 YYEKEE (reference sequence). V was clipped by 4 bases and J by 1 base; unmatched bases: 6. This CDR3 spans 16 amino acids. CDR3 coding DNA: TGTGCCAGCAGCCCGAGGACTAGCGGAGGCACAGATACGCAGTATTTT. This translates into CASSPRTSGGTDTQYF.

This clone was seen just once. The chain employs TRBV5-1 and TRBJ1-6; D is uncertain. V was pared by 4 bases and J by 7 bases, with 12 bases between. CDR1 is SGHRS, CDR2 YFSETQ, per germline. CDR3 length: 14 residues. The CDR3 sequence: CASSTYTGNSPLHF. CDR3 nucleotides: TGCGCCAGCAGCACGTATACGGGGAATTCACCCCTCCACTTT.

V usage is TRBV5-4 and J usage is TRBJ2-6; no firm D call. The ends were cut back, 3 bases at V and 0 bases at J, with 16 bases in the middle. The CDR3 loop spans 18 amino acids. CDR1 is SGHNT and CDR2 is YYREEE in the germline V gene (reference sequence). In nucleotides, the CDR3 is TGTGCCAGCAGCTATGACCTTAACAGCCGCTCTGGGGCCAACGTCCTGACTTTC. Its translation is CASSYDLNSRSGANVLTF.

The chain uses TRBV9 and TRBJ2-1, with D possibly being TRBD1 (5 bases). This CDR3 is built from 15 residues. Germline-derived CDR1 and CDR2 are SGDLS and YYNGEE. Trimming stripped 4 bases from V and 5 bases from J, with 16 bases between. For the CDR3, the DNA is TGTGCCAGCAGCCCAAATTGGGCAGGGAACAATGAGCAGTTCTTC. This translates into CASSPNWAGNNEQFF. The variable domain in full, completed from reference TRBV9 and TRBJ2-1, reads DSGVTQTPKHLITATGQRVTLRCSPRSGDLSVYWYQQSLDQGLQFLIQYYNGEERAKGNILERFSAQQFPDLHSELNLSSLELGDSALYFCASSPNWAGNNEQFFGPGTRLTVL.

The chain couples TRBV7-9 to TRBJ2-5; D not resolved. The germline V and J ends were trimmed by 4 bases and 1 base, with 16 bases remaining between them. The CDR3 totals 16 residues. CDR1 is SEHNR and CDR2 is FQNEAQ in the germline V gene (reference sequence). The CDR3 loop reads CASSSDNRIFQETQYF. Here the CDR3 DNA reads TGTGCCAGCAGCTCAGACAACAGAATCTTCCAAGAGACCCAGTACTTC.

The chain has TRBV19 and TRBJ1-1, with a tentative D call TRBD1 (6 bases). Germline V CDR1 and CDR2: LNHDA, SQIVND (reference sequence). This CDR3 spans 15 amino acids. V lost 4 bases, J lost 1 base, and 13 bases lay in between. CDR3 in amino acids: CASSSQQGRNTEAFF. The DNA of the CDR3 is TGTGCCAGTAGTAGCCAACAGGGAAGGAACACTGAAGCTTTCTTT.

This clone was detected only once. The V call is TRBV19, the J call TRBJ1-1; D perhaps matches TRBD1 (6 bases). The germline CDR1 and CDR2 sequences are LNHDA and SQIVND (reference sequence). This CDR3 region has 15 residues. V was trimmed by 5 bases and J by 0 bases, leaving 13 bases between them. For the CDR3, the DNA is TGTGCCAGTAGTCCCCCGGGACAAATGAACACTGAAGCTTTCTTT. Protein product: CASSPPGQMNTEAFF.

The genes are TRBV11-2 and TRBJ2-7; TRBD2 might be the D (6 bases). Germline CDR1 is SGHAT and CDR2 is FQNNGV. Trimming took off 1 base at V and 4 bases at J, with 17 bases between the two ends. The CDR3 totals 16 residues. CDR3 sequence: CASSLVPGLGLYEQYF. The CDR3 nucleotides are TGTGCCAGCAGCTTAGTGCCGGGACTTGGTCTGTACGAGCAGTACTTC.

The genes are TRBV30 and TRBJ2-1; D ambiguous. This CDR3 region has 14 residues. Deletions cut 3 bases from V and 0 bases from J, with 9 bases between. Germline V gene data show CDR1 as GTSNPN and CDR2 as SVGIG (reference sequence). In DNA, the CDR3 is TGTGCCTGGAGCTTGGCTTACTCCTACAATGAGCAGTTCTTC. It encodes CAWSLAYSYNEQFF.

V usage is TRBV25-1 and J usage is TRBJ2-1, with D possibly called TRBD1 or TRBD2 (6 bases each). Germline values: CDR1 MGHDK, CDR2 SYGVNS. CDR3 length: 12 amino acids. The V gene lost 8 bases and the J gene lost 8 bases, with 13 bases spanning the gap. The CDR3 DNA reads TGTGCCAGCGGGGGGCAGGGCTATGAGCAGTTCTTC. Amino acids: CASGGQGYEQFF.

This clone has only one observation. J is TRBJ2-1 and V is TRBV2, with 11 bases lining up with TRBD2. Losses at the gene ends were 6 bases for V and 8 bases for J; bases not matched to a gene: 9. Germline CDR1 SNHLY, CDR2 FYNNEI. The CDR3 is 15 residues long. The CDR3 DNA sequence: TGTGCCAGCAGCGCACTAGCGGGAGTCTTGGATGAGCAGTTCTTC. This translates into CASSALAGVLDEQFF.

The chain carries TRBV11-2 and TRBJ2-7; possible D gene TRBD2, 6 bases. V lost 4 bases and J 12 bases, leaving 19 bases between the germline ends. The CDR3 covers 13 residues. Germline V CDR1 and CDR2: SGHAT, FQNNGV. Here the CDR3 reads CASSSLPGRGTYF. CDR3 DNA sequence: TGTGCCAGCAGCTCCCTCCCGGGTCGGGGGACGTACTTC.

The chain couples TRBV18 to TRBJ1-1, with 8 bases matching TRBD1. J was trimmed by 2 bases and V by 4 bases; bases with no gene match: 9. This CDR3 contains 16 residues. Germline V gives CDR1 KGHSH, CDR2 LQKENI. For the CDR3, the DNA is TGTGCCAGCTCACAAAATCTCGGACAGGGAAACACTGAAGCTTTCTTT. It encodes CASSQNLGQGNTEAFF.

This clone was picked up a small number of times. The chain recombines TRBV4-1 with TRBJ1-5, with D unclear. Germline V gene sequence: CDR1 MGHRA, CDR2 YSYEKL. The CDR3 extends over 15 amino acids. V was clipped by 2 bases and J by 3 bases, with 11 bases between them. The chain's CDR3 is CASSQIVGFNQPQHF. The CDR3 DNA is TGCGCCAGCAGCCAAATTGTCGGATTCAATCAGCCCCAGCATTTT.

This rearrangement joins TRBV6-5 to TRBJ1-1; 7 bases align to TRBD1. Germline V gives CDR1 MNHEY, CDR2 SVGAGI. This CDR3 is 12 amino acids long. The V gene end was trimmed by 2 bases and the J gene end by 7 bases; junction bases not matched to a gene: 1. CDR3 residues: CASSYRDSEAFF. The CDR3 region has the DNA TGTGCCAGCAGTTACCGGGACAGTGAAGCTTTCTTT.

The genes are TRBV7-2 and TRBJ2-3; 9 bases line up with TRBD2. The CDR3 length is 15 residues. Germline V gives CDR1 SGHTA, CDR2 FQGNSA. V shed 3 bases, J shed 4 bases, and the junction held 5 bases outside the gene matches. CDR3 sequence: CASSLKAGGPDTQYF. CDR3 coding DNA: TGTGCCAGCAGCTTGAAGGCGGGGGGGCCAGATACGCAGTATTTT.

In the case of this clone: This same CDR3 is encoded by further DNA sequences in the sample. The V call is TRBV27, the J call TRBJ1-2; D perhaps matches TRBD1 (6 bases). CDR1 and CDR2 (germline): MNHEY, SMNVEV (reference sequence). The CDR3 contains 14 residues. Between the trimmed V and J ends, which lost 6 bases and 2 bases, there was a span of 13 bases. The CDR3 here is CASSYRDTNYGYTF. CDR3 DNA sequence: TGTGCCAGCAGCTACCGGGACACGAACTATGGCTACACCTTC.

This chain connects TRBV18 to TRBJ2-3; D unresolved. CDR3 length equals 13 residues. Germline V gene sequence: CDR1 KGHSH, CDR2 LQKENI. The V gene lost 4 bases and the J gene lost 0 bases, with 5 bases spanning the gap. In DNA, the CDR3 is TGTGCCAGCTCACTTCATAGCACAGATACGCAGTATTTT. It yields the protein CASSLHSTDTQYF. The full variable domain, in which reference TRBV18 and TRBJ2-3 provide the parts outside the CDR3, is NAGVMQNPRHLVRRRGQEARLRCSPMKGHSHVYWYRQLPEEGLKFMVYLQKENIIDESGMPKERFSAEFPKEGPSILRIQQVVRGDSAAYFCASSLHSTDTQYFGPGTRLTVL.

The chain is built from TRBV19 and TRBJ2-2; 10 positions agree with TRBD1. Per the germline V gene, CDR1 is LNHDA and CDR2 is SQIVND (reference sequence). The CDR3 runs to 15 residues. V trimming: 4 bases; J trimming: 5 bases; junction bases outside the gene matches: 4. Here the CDR3 DNA reads TGTGCCAGTAGTACCCGGGACAGGGGAACCGGGGAGCTGTTTTTT. It codes for CASSTRDRGTGELFF. Full variable domain (missing parts from reference TRBV19 and TRBJ2-2): DGGITQSPKYLFRKEGQNVTLSCEQNLNHDAMYWYRQDPGQGLRLIYYSQIVNDFQKGDIAEGYSVSREKKESFPLTVTSAQKNPTAFYLCASSTRDRGTGELFFGEGSRLTVL.

Turning to this clone: Other DNA sequences within the sample encode an identical CDR3. The chain employs TRBV5-1 and TRBJ1-5; D unresolved. The CDR3 has 15 residues. Trimming pared 0 bases from V and 2 bases from J, leaving 9 bases between. The germline V gene encodes CDR1 SGHRS and CDR2 YFSETQ. In nucleotides, the CDR3 is TGCGCCAGCAGCTTGGAGCCCGGGGGCAATCAGCCCCAGCATTTT. It yields the protein CASSLEPGGNQPQHF.

The J gene is TRBJ2-2, the V gene TRBV7-9, with 7 bases aligning to TRBD1. CDR3 length equals 16 residues. CDR1 is SEHNR and CDR2 is FQNEAQ in the germline V gene (reference sequence). The junction had 9 bases not matched to a gene; V was cut back by 5 bases and J by 3 bases. CDR3 coding DNA: TGTGCCAGCAGCCAGCCGACAGGGAGTCACACCGGGGAGCTGTTTTTT. It specifies CASSQPTGSHTGELFF. The full variable domain, rest sourced from reference TRBV7-9 and TRBJ2-2, is DTGVSQNPRHKITKRGQNVTFRCDPISEHNRLYWYRQTLGQGPEFLTYFQNEAQLEKSRLLSDRFSAERPKGSFSTLEIQRTEQGDSAMYLCASSQPTGSHTGELFFGEGSRLTVL.

V is TRBV11-2 and J is TRBJ1-1; D is possibly TRBD1 (6 bases). Germline-derived CDR1 and CDR2 are SGHAT and FQNNGV. The CDR3 is 15 amino acids. Trimming left V 0 bases short and J 4 bases short, with 12 bases between. CDR3 region: CASSLDGGRSTEAFF. Here the CDR3 DNA reads TGTGCCAGCAGCTTAGACGGGGGCAGGAGCACTGAAGCTTTCTTT.

This chain links TRBV7-9 with TRBJ2-2, with 11 positions matching TRBD1. Germline loops: CDR1 SEHNR, CDR2 FQNEAQ (reference sequence). This CDR3 is built from 16 residues. The ends lost 5 bases at V and 6 bases at J; junction bases unmatched: 8. CDR3 sequence reads: CASSPRTGGMAGELFF. In DNA, the CDR3 is TGTGCCAGCAGCCCAAGGACAGGGGGCATGGCCGGGGAGCTGTTTTTT.

This clone occurred once. V usage is TRBV7-6 and J usage is TRBJ2-3, with D hard to call. The V and J ends lost 0 bases and 1 base respectively, with 5 bases between them. The CDR3 consists of 14 residues. Germline CDR1 reads SGHVS; CDR2 reads FNYEAQ. CDR3 residues: CASSLATGTDTQYF. In DNA form, the CDR3 reads TGTGCCAGCAGCTTAGCCACAGGCACAGATACGCAGTATTTT.

The chain is built from TRBV10-3 and TRBJ1-2; D gene ambiguous. The germline CDR1 and CDR2 sequences are ENHRY and SYGVKD. The V and J ends lost 6 bases and 1 base respectively, with 15 bases between them. The CDR3 runs to 15 residues. As DNA, the CDR3 is TGTGCCATCAGCCCCGCAGTCGACTTTAACTATGGCTACACCTTC. It yields the protein CAISPAVDFNYGYTF.

This rearrangement joins TRBV27 to TRBJ2-7; D is undetermined. Between the trimmed V and J ends, which lost 2 bases and 2 bases, there was a span of 10 bases. The CDR3 runs 14 residues. Germline CDR1 and CDR2: MNHEY and SMNVEV (reference sequence). CDR3 protein: CASSLGLRTYEQYF. CDR3 sequence (DNA): TGTGCCAGCAGTTTAGGTCTCAGAACCTACGAGCAGTACTTC.

This clone has a handful of counts. This chain links TRBV19 with TRBJ2-7, with TRBD1 matching 8 bases. The CDR3 length is 14 residues. Germline V gene data show CDR1 as LNHDA and CDR2 as SQIVND (reference sequence). Losses at the gene ends were 5 bases for V and 2 bases for J; bases not matched to a gene: 5. The CDR3 here is CASSVQGAPYEQYF. CDR3 in DNA: TGTGCCAGTAGTGTCCAGGGGGCCCCCTACGAGCAGTACTTC.

The V call is TRBV18, the J call TRBJ2-7; 9 bases match TRBD2. This CDR3 comprises 16 residues. CDR1 is KGHSH, CDR2 LQKENI, per germline. V shed 8 bases and J 1 base; nucleotides not matched to a gene: 12. The CDR3 DNA follows: TGTGCCAGCCCTCTTTTTTCGCTAGCGGGATCCTACGAGCAGTACTTC. It specifies CASPLFSLAGSYEQYF.